The T cell receptor (beta chain) under discussion was sequenced for a study of preoperative IRX-2 immunotherapy in early breast cancer. Treatment noted: preoperative locoregional IRX-2 cytokine immunotherapy. This phase Ib study tested locoregional IRX-2 cytokine immunotherapy given before surgery. The repertoire was sequenced with immunoSEQ multiplex PCR; TCRdb's copy has only in-frame clones and lacks some. The profile shows fewer than 70,000 clones, 94% of them singletons. The CDR3 is 14 residues long. From germline, CDR1 is SGHAT and CDR2 FQNNGV. V gave up 5 bases and J gave up 1 base, with 11 bases separating them.

The receptor comes from a human donor with breast cancer. Sample collection occurred from a patient treated with IRX-2 immunotherapy. The chain links TRBV11-2 to TRBJ1-1; D not resolved. The CDR3 DNA reads as TGTGCCAGCAGCCCTGGGAGAGGGAACACTGAAGCTTTCTTT. As protein: CASSPGRGNTEAFF. The complete variable domain, with remaining parts taken from reference TRBV11-2 and TRBJ1-1, reads EAGVAQSPRYKIIEKRQSVAFWCNPISGHATLYWYQQILGQGPKLLIQFQNNGVVDDSQLPKDRFSAERLKGVDSTLKIQPAKLEDSAVYLCASSPGRGNTEAFFGQGTRLTVV.